These 2 T cell receptor beta chains came from one sample sequenced in a study of blood T cell repertoires in COVID-19. The assay was immunoSEQ multiplex PCR, and TCRdb's table has in-frame clones only and misses some. Of about 160,000 clones listed, 65% to 85% were seen once; the top ten hold about 11%. Sequencing was carried out using peripheral blood. These receptors all stem from a man in his 60s with active or convalescent COVID-19.

The chain recombines TRBV5-1 with TRBJ2-3, with 11 positions matching TRBD2. The V and J ends lost 5 bases and 6 bases, in that order; junction bases with no gene match: 5. CDR1 and CDR2 from the germline V gene are SGHRS and YFSETQ. CDR3 length: 14 residues. This CDR3 reads CASRPGTSGDTQYF. The DNA for the CDR3 is TGCGCCAGCAGACCCGGGACTAGCGGTGATACGCAGTATTTT. The full variable domain, rest sourced from reference TRBV5-1 and TRBJ2-3, is KAGVTQTPRYLIKTRGQQVTLSCSPISGHRSVSWYQQTPGQGLQFLFEYFSETQRNKGNFPGRFSGRQFSNSRSEMNVSTLELGDSALYLCASRPGTSGDTQYFGPGTRLTVL.

The rearrangement joins TRBV27 to TRBJ2-7; D unclear. Germline-derived CDR1 and CDR2 are MNHEY and SMNVEV (reference sequence). This CDR3 has 14 residues. The V end was cut by 3 bases, the J end by 3 bases, with 12 bases between. The chain's CDR3 is CASSFTSAYYEQYF. In DNA, the CDR3 is TGTGCCAGCAGTTTTACAAGCGCGTACTACGAGCAGTACTTC.